A selection of T cell receptor beta chains follows, all from one sample in a study of beta chain features in type 1 diabetes. Using immunoSEQ multiplex PCR, the repertoire was profiled, and TCRdb retains in-frame clones only, with some absent. The table has hundreds of thousands of clones, 30% seen once; the top ten hold 0.05% to 0.065%. Sequencing input: naive CD4+ T cells from blood. Receptors were obtained from a man younger than 35 in good health. Both conserved end residues are part of each CDR3. Fields, in order: J gene, D gene, clone size, V gene, CDR3 DNA, CDR3 protein. A D gene is named only where the DNA matches it firmly. Some rows mark clone size as missing; the rest say once, few, many or name a class of expanded clone.

TRBJ2-3	.	.	TRBV11-2	TGTGCCAGCAGCTATTCAAGGGGCAGCGCCAAAGATACGCAGTATTTT	CASSYSRGSAKDTQYF
TRBJ1-1	TRBD1	.	TRBV30	TGTGCCCAGGGACAGGGAGGGACTGAAGCTTTCTTT	CAQGQGGTEAFF
TRBJ2-7	TRBD2	few	TRBV14	TGTGCCAGCAGCCTCCTAACTAGCGGGGCCGCCTACGAGCAGTACTTC	CASSLLTSGAAYEQYF
TRBJ2-5	TRBD1	.	TRBV7-9	TGTGCCCTTGGACAGGGGGCAGGTACTCAAGAGACCCAGTACTTC	CALGQGAGTQETQYF
TRBJ2-4	TRBD2	.	TRBV28	TGTGCCAGCAGTACCGTGACTAGCGGTTTAGCCAAAAACATTCAGTACTTC	CASSTVTSGLAKNIQYF
TRBJ2-5	.	.	TRBV27	TGTGCCAGCAGACCCTACGTGGCGGAGACCCAGTACTTC	CASRPYVAETQYF
TRBJ2-7	.	few	TRBV5-1	TGCGCCAGCAGCTTTTCTCAAAACTCCTACGAGCAGTACTTC	CASSFSQNSYEQYF
TRBJ2-1	.	few	TRBV5-1	TGCGCCAGCAGCCGTAGCGACAGCTCCTACAATGAGCAGTTCTTC	CASSRSDSSYNEQFF
TRBJ1-5	.	.	TRBV6-1	TGTGCCAGCAGTGAATCCGTCCTGCTTCCCCAGCATTTT	CASSESVLLPQHF
TRBJ1-2	.	.	TRBV20-1	TGCAGTGCTCCCCAATATGGCTACACCTTC	CSAPQYGYTF
TRBJ2-7	.	few	TRBV30	TGTGCCTGGGGGGCCGAGGCCGGCCCCTACGAGCAGTACTTC	CAWGAEAGPYEQYF
TRBJ1-2	TRBD1	.	TRBV19	TGTGCCAGTAGTTTCCGAACGTCCGGGACAGGGGCCTCCTATGGCTACACCTTC	CASSFRTSGTGASYGYTF
TRBJ1-4	TRBD1	.	TRBV4-2	TGTGCCAGCAGCCGCCCCGGAACAGGGGAACTGTTTTTT	CASSRPGTGELFF
TRBJ2-1	TRBD2	few	TRBV4-1	TGCGCCAGCAGCCACCTGGGGACTAGACTTGAGCAGTTCTTC	CASSHLGTRLEQFF
TRBJ2-7	TRBD2	.	TRBV6-6	TGTGCCAGCAGTTACGAGACTAGCGGGAGGGCGGTCGAGCAGTACTTC	CASSYETSGRAVEQYF
TRBJ2-1	TRBD2	.	TRBV29-1	TGCAGCGTTCTCACTAGCGCTGAGCAGTTCTTC	CSVLTSAEQFF
TRBJ2-2	.	.	TRBV30	TGTGCCTGGAGTGTTATACGGACGAGCACCGGGGAGCTGTTTTTT	CAWSVIRTSTGELFF
TRBJ2-5	TRBD2	few	TRBV7-2	TGTGCCAGCAGCTTCCGGACTAGCGGGAGGGTAGAGACCCAGTACTTC	CASSFRTSGRVETQYF
TRBJ2-3	TRBD2	few	TRBV29-1	TGCAGCGTCGTAACACTAGCGGGAGAGTCAGATACGCAGTATTTT	CSVVTLAGESDTQYF
TRBJ2-5	.	few	TRBV29-1	TGCAGCGTTGAAGGCGGCCAAGAGACCCAGTACTTC	CSVEGGQETQYF
TRBJ2-1	.	few	TRBV18	TGTGCCAGCTCACCACCGCGTGGGGAGCAGTTCTTC	CASSPPRGEQFF
TRBJ1-2	.	few	TRBV6-6	TGTGCCAGCACCAAAGACAGTACGCTTTATGGCTACACCTTC	CASTKDSTLYGYTF
TRBJ1-4	TRBD1	.	TRBV15	TGTGCCACCAGCAGAGACCCGACAGGGCTCCGAAAACTGTTTTTT	CATSRDPTGLRKLFF
TRBJ2-2	.	.	TRBV30	TGTGCCTGGAGTGTAACGGGTGGGACCGGGGAGCTGTTTTTT	CAWSVTGGTGELFF
TRBJ2-4	.	few	TRBV18	TGTGCCAGCTCTCTAGGGGTGGACATTCAGTACTTC	CASSLGVDIQYF
TRBJ2-6	.	.	TRBV25-1	TGTGCCAGCAGTTCCCAACCCCTGATGAGCTCTGGGGCCAACGTCCTGACTTTC	CASSSQPLMSSGANVLTF
TRBJ2-7	TRBD2	few	TRBV29-1	TGCAGCGTTGTTGGCGGGAGGGACGAGCAGTACTTC	CSVVGGRDEQYF
TRBJ2-7	.	.	TRBV30	TGTGCCTGGACCAATGGGGGTTCCGAGCAGTACTTC	CAWTNGGSEQYF
TRBJ2-2	.	.	TRBV2	TGTGCCAGCAGGAAACGGGAGACCGGGGAGCTGTTTTTT	CASRKRETGELFF
TRBJ2-2	.	.	TRBV29-1	TGCAGCGTTGTGCAAACGAACACCGGGGAGCTGTTTTTT	CSVVQTNTGELFF
TRBJ2-3	TRBD2	.	TRBV29-1	TGCAGCGTTGAAGGTGCGAGCGGGAGGGCCCTCGCAGATACGCAGTATTTT	CSVEGASGRALADTQYF
TRBJ1-5	TRBD1	few	TRBV4-1	TGCGCCAGCAGCCAAGAGACAGGGGGGAGCAATCAGCCCCAGCATTTT	CASSQETGGSNQPQHF
TRBJ1-4	.	few	TRBV7-9	TGTGCCAGCAGCCCTGGGGGTAATGAAAAACTGTTTTTT	CASSPGGNEKLFF
TRBJ2-7	TRBD2	.	TRBV30	TGTGCCTGCACAGGACTAGCATCCTACGAGCAGTACTTC	CACTGLASYEQYF
TRBJ2-3	.	.	TRBV11-2	TGTGCCAGCAGCTTAGTGAGTCGCACGCAGTATTTT	CASSLVSRTQYF
TRBJ1-4	.	.	TRBV10-1	TGCGCCAGCAGTGAGTCGCGGCAGGGGCGAGGAAAACTGTTTTTT	CASSESRQGRGKLFF
TRBJ1-5	.	.	TRBV4-3	TGCGCCAGCAGCCACAAACTTCAGGGTAATCAGCCCCAGCATTTT	CASSHKLQGNQPQHF
TRBJ2-7	.	once	TRBV18	TGTGCCAGCTCACGAGGACTGGATCCCTACGAGCAGTACTTC	CASSRGLDPYEQYF
TRBJ2-3	.	.	TRBV25-1	TGTGCCAGCAGTGAATCCCAGGGGACTTTCACAGATACGCAGTATTTT	CASSESQGTFTDTQYF
TRBJ1-5	TRBD1	.	TRBV18	TGTGCCAGCTCACCGAGACAGGGGGATCAGCCCCAGCATTTT	CASSPRQGDQPQHF
TRBJ2-3	TRBD2	.	TRBV7-2	TGTGCCAGCAGCTTGGGGACTAGCGGGGGCACAGATACGCAGTATTTT	CASSLGTSGGTDTQYF
TRBJ2-7	.	.	TRBV7-3	TGTGCCAGCAGCTTAGACGGGAGTTCATTCTACGAGCAGTACTTC	CASSLDGSSFYEQYF
TRBJ1-1	.	.	TRBV5-1	TGCGCCAGCAGCTTAGGACACGGCGCTTACACTGAAGCTTTCTTT	CASSLGHGAYTEAFF
TRBJ1-5	.	.	TRBV5-1	TGCGCCAGCAGCTTGGGGCAGGGCAGGGATCAGCCCCAGCATTTT	CASSLGQGRDQPQHF
TRBJ2-7	TRBD1	.	TRBV4-1	TGCGCCAGCAGCCTTAGCGACAGGGGGCGCGAGCAGTACTTC	CASSLSDRGREQYF
TRBJ2-1	.	.	TRBV7-8	TGTGCCAGCAGACCAGGACAGGGGGGGACTAGCGGCTACAATGAGCAGTTCTTC	CASRPGQGGTSGYNEQFF
TRBJ2-7	.	.	TRBV2	TGTGCCAGCAGTGAGACGGGACTGGCATCCTACGAGCAGTACTTC	CASSETGLASYEQYF
TRBJ1-3	TRBD1	.	TRBV29-1	TGCAGCGCCAGAACAGGGGGGACAGGTGGAAACACCATATATTTT	CSARTGGTGGNTIYF
TRBJ2-4	.	few	TRBV29-1	TGCAGCGTTGATGGCATAGGATCAGGAATTCAGTACTTC	CSVDGIGSGIQYF
TRBJ2-7	.	.	TRBV29-1	TGCAGCGTCCACAGGGGGGGTTCCTACGAGCAGTACTTC	CSVHRGGSYEQYF
TRBJ2-1	TRBD1	.	TRBV7-9	TGTGCCAGCAGCTTAGGCAGGGGGTCCTACAATGAGCAGTTCTTC	CASSLGRGSYNEQFF
TRBJ2-3	TRBD1	few	TRBV5-1	TGCGCCAGCCAGACAGGGGGAGGCACAGATACGCAGTATTTT	CASQTGGGTDTQYF
TRBJ2-7	.	.	TRBV30	TGTGCCTGGAGTCATATCTTCTACGAGCAGTACTTC	CAWSHIFYEQYF
TRBJ2-7	TRBD2	few	TRBV7-9	TGTGCCAGCACCCAAGCGGGAGCCGACTCCTACGAGCAGTACTTC	CASTQAGADSYEQYF
TRBJ2-3	.	.	TRBV6-5	TGTGCCACCAGGAGAGGGGATACGCAGTATTTT	CATRRGDTQYF
TRBJ2-1	TRBD1	.	TRBV19	TGTGCCAGTAGCCGGGAACCGGGACAGGGATACAATGAGCAGTTCTTC	CASSREPGQGYNEQFF
TRBJ2-1	.	.	TRBV11-3	TGTGCCAGCAGCTTAGGCGGGTACTACAATGAGCAGTTCTTC	CASSLGGYYNEQFF
TRBJ2-1	TRBD2	.	TRBV19	TGTGCCAGTCGAGCTAGCGGGATCAATGAGCAGTTCTTC	CASRASGINEQFF
TRBJ2-2	TRBD1	.	TRBV19	TGTGCCAGTACTCGGACAGGGGTCACCGGGGAGCTGTTTTTT	CASTRTGVTGELFF
TRBJ2-3	.	.	TRBV5-1	TGCGCCAGCAGCTTGAATCCTGTCGGCACAGATACGCAGTATTTT	CASSLNPVGTDTQYF